The present TCR beta chain was sequenced within a study of Ad26.COV2.S vaccination and SARS-CoV-2 variants. About the research overall: Intramuscular Ad26.COV2.S at 5x10^10 or 1x10^11 viral particles. Findings of the study overall: Total T cell responses may have been underestimated by the TCR breadth and depth analyses. Substantial breadth in spike-specific CD8+ and CD4+ T cell responses was reportedly seen after vaccination. People who got the vaccine or the placebo had similar non-spike TCR breadth.

The germline CDR1 and CDR2 sequences are KGHSH and LQKENI. This CDR3 is built from 15 residues. Trimming took 0 bases from V and 3 from J, leaving 11 bases between them. Clones were sequenced by immunoSEQ multiplex PCR, and TCRdb holds only the in-frame ones, with some missing. This table has a few hundred thousand clones, 83% appearing once. Treatment defined: around 19 received Ad26.COV2.S at low or high dose, single or two shots; about 5 received placebo; per-sample allocation not given. Sampling was done on day 63 after the first vaccine or placebo injection. Comment on this clone: Its antigen is as yet unknown.

The material sequenced was peripheral blood, taken in a trial of Ad26.COV2.S vaccine versus placebo. The chain carries TRBV18 and TRBJ1-1, with D possibly TRBD1 on 5 matching bases. The source of this sequence is a person between 18 and 65 years old who received the Ad26.COV2.S COVID-19 vaccine or a placebo. CDR3 sequence: CASSPPMGVDTEAFF. For the CDR3, the DNA is TGTGCCAGCTCACCACCGATGGGGGTAGACACTGAAGCTTTCTTT.